This is a list of T cell receptor beta chains from one sample in a study of CD8+ T cells in alopecia areata. Sequenced by immunoSEQ multiplex PCR; TCRdb stores in-frame clones only, minus some. Of around 120,000 clones in the sample, 58% were seen once. The sample consisted of CD8+ T cells sorted from blood, taken at week 4, from a patient treated with tofacitinib. The receptor source for this set is a human donor with alopecia areata. Both conserved end residues are part of each CDR3. The D gene is left open where the match is weak. Clone size appears in some rows only: once, few, many, or a class for an expanded clone.

size	D	J	V	DNA	CDR3
few	TRBD2	TRBJ2-7	TRBV29-1	TGCAGCGTTGACATACTGCTAGCGGGCTCCTACGAGCAGTACTTC	CSVDILLAGSYEQYF
.	.	TRBJ1-2	TRBV30	TGTGCCTGGAGTACCGGAGATGGCTACACCTTC	CAWSTGDGYTF
.	.	TRBJ2-7	TRBV7-9	TGTGCCAGCAGCTTAAGCTTCGTAGCTATCTACGAGCAGTACTTC	CASSLSFVAIYEQYF
.	.	TRBJ1-3	TRBV9	TGTGCCAGCAGCGTTGGGGACGGTGGAAACACCATATATTTT	CASSVGDGGNTIYF
few	.	TRBJ2-6	TRBV4-3	TGCGCCAGCAGCCAAGAGAACTCCGGCTCTGGGGCCAACGTCCTGACTTTC	CASSQENSGSGANVLTF
few	.	TRBJ1-2	TRBV29-1	TGCAGCGTTGGCCCCCTCGGGAACTATGGCTACACCTTC	CSVGPLGNYGYTF
few	TRBD2	TRBJ2-1	TRBV2	TGTGCCAGCAGTCTGGACTGGACTAGCGGACACAATGAGCAGTTCTTC	CASSLDWTSGHNEQFF
.	.	TRBJ2-1	TRBV5-6	TGTGCCAGCAGCCCCGGGCACTGGTCGATTGAGCAGTTCTTC	CASSPGHWSIEQFF
.	.	TRBJ1-2	TRBV29-1	TGCAGCGTTGAAGCGGGCAGAGGAGGCTACACCTTC	CSVEAGRGGYTF
.	.	TRBJ2-7	TRBV4-3	TGCGCCAGCAGCCAGGGTACAGCCGAGCAGTACTTC	CASSQGTAEQYF
.	.	TRBJ1-6	TRBV30	TGTGCCTGGACAACAGGGTCGGGATCACCCCTCCACTTT	CAWTTGSGSPLHF